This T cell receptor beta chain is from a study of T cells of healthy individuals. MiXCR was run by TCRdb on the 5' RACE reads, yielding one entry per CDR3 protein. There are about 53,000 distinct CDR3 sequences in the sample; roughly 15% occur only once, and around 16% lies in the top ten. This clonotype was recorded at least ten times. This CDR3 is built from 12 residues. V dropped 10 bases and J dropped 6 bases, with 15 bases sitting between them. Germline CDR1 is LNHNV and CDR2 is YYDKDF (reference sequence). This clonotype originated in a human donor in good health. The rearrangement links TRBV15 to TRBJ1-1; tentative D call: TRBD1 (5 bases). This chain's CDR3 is CAIIPGRPEAFF. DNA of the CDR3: TGTGCCATTATTCCGGGACGGCCTGAAGCTTTCTTT.